The present T cell receptor (beta chain) was sequenced within a study of blood T cell repertoires in COVID-19 (dated by TCRdb to 2020 to 2022). Notes on the research overall: Collaborator samples came from the United States, Italy and Spain and covered acute and convalescent phases of COVID-19. The prospective study material was composed of cDNA or gDNA derived from T cells, B-cell-depleted T cells, or PBMCs. The dataset comprised deeply sampled blood TCRbeta repertoires from subjects exposed to, actively infected with, or recovered from COVID-19. The repertoires were made available in a free public database intended to serve as a resource for research on the immune response to SARS-CoV-2. The samples were drawn from the first 160 participants of the ongoing ImmuneRACE study and from roughly 1,300 subjects provided by 6 global collaborators. A de-identified subject ID, COVID-19 status, age in years and sex were almost always included in the sample metadata. Where available, HLA class I and class II types were obtained from metadata supplied by the sample provider rather than from assay-based typing. What the work shows at the level of the full study, not this receptor alone: How much clinical and demographic metadata was included differed by source and by participant, and the metadata was provided uncurated.

The CDR3 holds 14 amino acids from the cysteine to the phenylalanine. Only CDR3 DNA remains: 42 bases, in frame from the first base. After removal of 5 bases from V and 5 bases from J, the junction retains 3 bases not matched to a gene. Reading the germline V gene gives CDR1 SGHTA and CDR2 FQGNSA. As for this clone: The antigen it recognizes is unknown. Base quality data are lacking; no much larger clone is found one base away.

Enrolling through a virtual design, the prospective study's participants ranged in age from roughly 18 to 89 years and lived across approximately 25 United States geographic areas. To assign participants to cohorts, the prospective study relied on clinical history that participants themselves reported in a screening survey and a study questionnaire. Recovered participants in ImmuneRACE Cohort 3 were defined by two consecutive negative NP/OP PCR tests, clearance by a healthcare professional, or resolution of symptoms. Mobile phlebotomists in the prospective study collected whole blood, serum and a nasopharyngeal or oropharyngeal swab from every participant. Participants in the prospective study had the option to provide additional blood draws and questionnaires over a 2-month period. Before DNA extraction, prospective study blood samples were shipped either frozen or at room temperature. The immunoSEQ Assay, a bias-controlled multiplex PCR, was used to amplify TCRbeta CDR3 regions from genomic DNA. For the original study's pipeline: The number of nucleated cells in each sample was estimated from the amplification of reference gene primers within the assay. To quantify the absolute abundance of each unique TCRbeta CDR3 rearrangement, sequence reads were collapsed and filtered. For each sample, productive Simpson clonality was calculated by taking the square root of Simpson's diversity index across productive rearrangements. TCRdb retrieved this table from immuneACCESS and kept in-frame rearrangements only. Not all clones are present; in checked studies, unresolved V genes account for under half, and no reason is known for the remainder. The D gene and trimming were derived from the DNA, and the V and J assignments and clone size from that table. Here the sample has hundreds of thousands of clones; under 95% occur a single time. The ten biggest clones cover about 1.9% of the sample.

The chain links TRBV7-2 with TRBJ2-1, with 10 bases in between that match TRBD2. This receptor was taken from a woman between 18 and 29 years old who had recovered from COVID-19. The material sequenced was PBMCs or T cells enriched from blood (not recorded which). The CDR3 has the sequence CASSAGLADNEQFF. At the DNA level, the sequence is TGTGCCAGCAGCGCAGGACTAGCGGACAATGAGCAGTTCTTC.